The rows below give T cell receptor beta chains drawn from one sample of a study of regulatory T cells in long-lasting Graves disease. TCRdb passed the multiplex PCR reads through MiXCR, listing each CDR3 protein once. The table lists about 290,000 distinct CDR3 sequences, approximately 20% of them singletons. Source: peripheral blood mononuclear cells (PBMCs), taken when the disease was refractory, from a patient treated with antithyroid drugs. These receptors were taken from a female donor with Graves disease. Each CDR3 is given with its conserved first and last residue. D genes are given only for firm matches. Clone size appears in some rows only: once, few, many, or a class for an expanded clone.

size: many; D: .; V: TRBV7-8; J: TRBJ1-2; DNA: TGTGCCAGCAGCTTAGCGCCGGGACGGAAAATTTATGGCTACACCTTC; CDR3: CASSLAPGRKIYGYTF
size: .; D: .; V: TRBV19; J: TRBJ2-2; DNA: TGTGCCAGTAGCCTAAGACCTTTGGCGCAGTCGAACACCGGGGAGCTGTTTTTT; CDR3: CASSLRPLAQSNTGELFF
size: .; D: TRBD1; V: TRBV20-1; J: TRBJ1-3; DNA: TGCAGTGCTAGACAGGGGGATGGTGGAAACACCATATATTTT; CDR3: CSARQGDGGNTIYF
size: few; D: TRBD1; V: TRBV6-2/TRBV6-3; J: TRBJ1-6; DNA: TGTGCCAGCAGTTACGCCCTACAGGGGATCGACTCACCCCTCCACTTT; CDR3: CASSYALQGIDSPLHF
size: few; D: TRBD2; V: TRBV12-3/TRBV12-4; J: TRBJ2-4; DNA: TGTGCCAGCAGTTTAGCGCAATTGTCAGCGGGAGGCAAACCAAACATTCAGTACTTC; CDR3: CASSLAQLSAGGKPNIQYF
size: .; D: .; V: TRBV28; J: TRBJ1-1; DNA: TGTGCCAGCAGAGTGAGTACTGAAGCTTTCTTT; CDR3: CASRVSTEAFF
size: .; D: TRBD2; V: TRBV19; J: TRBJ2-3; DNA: TGTGCCCGTAGCAAGACGACGGGAGGCGGCACAGATACGCAGTATTTT; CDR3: CARSKTTGGGTDTQYF
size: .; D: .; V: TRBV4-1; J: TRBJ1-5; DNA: TGCGCCAGCAGCCAAGATGGGGGACATTCGAATCAGCCCCAGCATTTT; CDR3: CASSQDGGHSNQPQHF
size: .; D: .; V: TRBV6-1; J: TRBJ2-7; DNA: TGTGCCAGCCAGGACCGGGCGAACTACGAGCAGTACTTT; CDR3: CASQDRANYEQYF
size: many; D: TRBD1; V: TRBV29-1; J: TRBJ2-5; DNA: TGCAGCGTTGAAGATTGGGGACAGGCCCAAGAGACCCAGTACTTC; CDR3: CSVEDWGQAQETQYF
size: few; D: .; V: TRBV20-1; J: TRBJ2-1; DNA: TGCAGTGCTAGAGATCGTTGGCGGGCCTCCTACAATGAGCAGTTCTTC; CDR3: CSARDRWRASYNEQFF
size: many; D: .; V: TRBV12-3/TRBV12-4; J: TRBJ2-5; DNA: TGTGCCAGCAGTTTCGGACAAGAGACCCAGTACTTC; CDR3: CASSFGQETQYF
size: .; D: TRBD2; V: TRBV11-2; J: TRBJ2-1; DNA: TGTGCCAGCAGCTTTAGCGGGAGCTGGGTTGACGATGAGCAGTTCTTC; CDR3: CASSFSGSWVDDEQFF
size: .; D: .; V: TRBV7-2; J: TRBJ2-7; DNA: TGTGCCAGCAGCTTAAGGTGGTCCGCTTACGAGCAGTACTTC; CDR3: CASSLRWSAYEQYF
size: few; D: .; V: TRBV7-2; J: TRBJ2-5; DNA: TGTGCCAGCAGCCGTACCTCGGGGAGGGAGACCCAGTACTTC; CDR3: CASSRTSGRETQYF
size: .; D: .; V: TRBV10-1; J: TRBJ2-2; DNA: TGCGCCAGCAGTGATGTGGGAAGCACCGGGGAGCTGTTTTTT; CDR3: CASSDVGSTGELFF
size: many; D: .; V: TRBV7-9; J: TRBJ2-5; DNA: TGTGCCAGCAGTTTAAGGGTAGGGGAGACCCAGTACTTC; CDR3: CASSLRVGETQYF
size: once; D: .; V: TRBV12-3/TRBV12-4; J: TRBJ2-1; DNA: TGTGCCAGCAGCGATGACAGTTACAATGAGCAGTTCTTC; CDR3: CASSDDSYNEQFF
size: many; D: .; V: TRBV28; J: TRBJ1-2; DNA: TGTGCCAGCAGTTCCGGGACCGACGTTAGATATGGCTACACCTTC; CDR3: CASSSGTDVRYGYTF
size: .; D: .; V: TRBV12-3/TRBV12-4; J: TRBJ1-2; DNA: TGTGCCAGCAGTTTAGGTCATAGTGGCGGGATGGCTAGGACCTTC; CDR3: CASSLGHSGGMARTF
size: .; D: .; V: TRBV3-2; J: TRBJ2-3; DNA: TGTGCCAGCAGCCAAGTCAAAGCGGGGTCTAGCACAGATACGCAGTATTTT; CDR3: CASSQVKAGSSTDTQYF
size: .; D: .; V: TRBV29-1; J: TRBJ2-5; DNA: TGCAGCGTTGCGGGGGAGGAGTCCCAGTACTTC; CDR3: CSVAGEESQYF
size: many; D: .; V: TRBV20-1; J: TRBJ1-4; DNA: TGCAGTGCACAGGGCCGTTTTGAAAAACTGTTTTTT; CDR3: CSAQGRFEKLFF
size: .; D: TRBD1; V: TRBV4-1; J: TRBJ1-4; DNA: TGCGCCAGCAGCCGAACGACAGGGGTTTCTGAAAAACTGTTTTTT; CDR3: CASSRTTGVSEKLFF
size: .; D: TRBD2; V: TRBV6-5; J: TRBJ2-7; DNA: TGTGCCAGCAGTTACCCCTGGACTAGCGGGAGTTACGAGCAGTACTTC; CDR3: CASSYPWTSGSYEQYF
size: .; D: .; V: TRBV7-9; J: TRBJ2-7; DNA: TGTGCCAGCAGCTCAGCGCCCTACGAGCAGTACTTC; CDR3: CASSSAPYEQYF
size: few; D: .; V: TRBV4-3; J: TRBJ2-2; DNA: TGCGCCAGCAGCCAAGAGCCCCGGGACCCGAGCACCGGGGAGCTGTTTTTT; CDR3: CASSQEPRDPSTGELFF
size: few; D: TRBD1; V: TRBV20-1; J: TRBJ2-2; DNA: TGCAGTACCACAGGGGGAAAGGGAGACGGGGAGCTGTTTTTT; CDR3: CSTTGGKGDGELFF
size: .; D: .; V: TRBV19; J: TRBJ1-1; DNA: TGTGCCAGTAGTATGAGGTCGGCTGAAGCTTTCTTT; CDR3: CASSMRSAEAFF
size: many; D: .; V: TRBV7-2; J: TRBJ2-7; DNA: TGTGCCAGCAGCTCCCCAGGGGGGGAGCAGTACTTC; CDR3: CASSSPGGEQYF